What follows are 30 T cell receptor beta chains derived from one specimen sequenced in a study of cytomegalovirus exposure and HLA in healthy donors. The PCR used 60 Vbeta and 13 Jbeta primers. Method: immunoSEQ multiplex PCR; TCRdb's copy keeps in-frame clones and lacks some. The sample carries some 140,000 clones, about 80% recorded once. Material: PBMCs. These receptors were obtained from a man aged 25 to 40 in good health and CMV-seronegative.

V is TRBV9 and J is TRBJ2-7; 11 bases agree with TRBD2. Germline lookup yields CDR1 SGDLS and CDR2 YYNGEE. The CDR3 loop spans 15 amino acids. V was clipped by 4 bases and J by 2 bases; unmatched bases: 5. CDR3 DNA sequence: TGTGCCAGCAGCCCAGGTAGCGGGAGGGCCTACGAGCAGTACTTC. Its translation is CASSPGSGRAYEQYF.

The chain carries TRBV29-1 and TRBJ2-7; 12 bases fit TRBD2. CDR3 size: 16 residues. The ends lost 1 base at V and 4 bases at J; junction bases unmatched: 8. Germline lookup yields CDR1 SQVTM and CDR2 ANQGSEA. CDR3 nucleotides: TGCAGCGTTGAAGTTTACCCTAGCGGGAGGGGGTACGAGCAGTACTTC. This gives the protein CSVEVYPSGRGYEQYF.

V and J are TRBV6-5 and TRBJ2-7; the D is unclear. The germline V gene has CDR1 MNHEY and CDR2 SVGAGI. The CDR3 sequence is 15 residues long. V was clipped by 0 bases and J by 7 bases, with 16 bases between them. Here the CDR3 reads CASSYSPGPPREQYF. CDR3 nucleotides: TGTGCCAGCAGTTACTCCCCGGGTCCCCCGCGGGAGCAGTACTTC.

The count of this clone is one. The chain combines TRBV7-8 with TRBJ1-2; D not certain. Per the germline V gene, CDR1 is SGHVS and CDR2 is FQNEAQ. Trimming removed 6 bases from V and 2 bases from J, with 10 bases in between. The CDR3 loop spans 13 amino acids. CDR3 loop: CASSGEENYGYTF. The DNA for the CDR3 is TGTGCCAGCAGTGGCGAGGAGAACTATGGCTACACCTTC.

Worth noting for this clone: This same CDR3 is encoded by further DNA sequences in the sample. The chain employs TRBV6-5 and TRBJ2-2, with D possibly matching TRBD1 (5 bases). The germline CDR1 and CDR2 sequences are MNHEY and SVGAGI. The CDR3 runs to 13 residues. The V end lost 6 bases, the J end lost 8 bases, and 13 bases lay between the germline ends. The CDR3 bases are TGTGCCAGCAGCCCAGGGTTCGCTGGGGAGCTGTTTTTT. It specifies CASSPGFAGELFF.

The rearrangement uses TRBV28 and TRBJ1-2; 8 nucleotides agree with TRBD1. CDR1 is MDHEN and CDR2 is SYDVKM in the germline V gene. The length of the CDR3 is 14 residues. Trimming took 6 bases from V and 2 from J; bases not matched to a gene: 5. The CDR3 is CASSPWDRNYGYTF. The CDR3 DNA sequence: TGTGCCAGCAGCCCTTGGGACAGGAACTATGGCTACACCTTC.

The rearrangement uses TRBV6-5 and TRBJ2-3, with unresolved D. Per the germline V gene, CDR1 is MNHEY and CDR2 is SVGAGI. V lost 6 bases and J lost 3, with 13 bases in between. CDR3 size: 14 residues. The CDR3 loop reads CASSAWAATDTQYF. In DNA form, the CDR3 reads TGTGCCAGCAGCGCATGGGCAGCAACAGATACGCAGTATTTT.

Concerning this clone: One end of the junction fails to match germline, which may point to a read error. The chain is built from TRBV19 and TRBJ1-5; D is unclear. The CDR3 is 14 amino acids. Germline-derived CDR1 and CDR2 are LNHDA and SQIVND (reference sequence). The CDR3 DNA is TGTGCCAGTAGAGGTAGCTATAGCAATCGGCCCCAGCATTTT. Protein product: CASRGSYSNRPQHF.

This clone was counted only a few times. The J gene is TRBJ2-3, the V gene TRBV5-1; possible D gene TRBD2, 6 bases. The V gene lost 4 bases and the J gene lost 7 bases, with 13 bases spanning the gap. Germline CDR1 SGHRS, CDR2 YFSETQ. The CDR3 runs 13 residues. The CDR3 bases are TGCGCCAGCAGCGCGACGGGGGTATATACGCAGTATTTT. Its protein product is CASSATGVYTQYF.

This clone appeared a few times. The V gene is TRBV5-4, the J gene TRBJ1-1; D gene uncertain. V lost 0 bases, J lost 8 bases, and 8 bases lay in between. This CDR3 comprises 12 residues. Germline V lookup: CDR1 SGHNT, CDR2 YYREEE (reference sequence). CDR3 amino acids: CASSLDRNEAFF. CDR3 coding DNA: TGTGCCAGCAGCTTGGATAGAAACGAAGCTTTCTTT. Based on the CDR3 plus reference TRBV5-4 and TRBJ1-1, the full variable domain is ETGVTQSPTHLIKTRGQQVTLRCSSQSGHNTVSWYQQALGQGPQFIFQYYREEENGRGNFPPRFSGLQFPNYSSELNVNALELDDSALYLCASSLDRNEAFFGQGTRLTVV.

The chain uses TRBV30 and TRBJ2-3; D is uncertain. V was clipped by 1 base and J by 5 bases, with 13 bases between them. Germline V gives CDR1 GTSNPN, CDR2 SVGIG (reference sequence). The CDR3 length is 14 residues. CDR3 sequence: CAWSDGRMKDTQYF. CDR3 nucleotide sequence: TGTGCCTGGAGTGACGGCAGGATGAAAGATACGCAGTATTTT. Full variable domain (outside the CDR3, taken from reference TRBV30 and TRBJ2-3): SQTIHQWPATLVQPVGSPLSLECTVEGTSNPNLYWYRQAAGRGLQLLFYSVGIGQISSEVPQNLSASRPQDRQFILSSKKLLLSDSGFYLCAWSDGRMKDTQYFGPGTRLTVL.

The genes are TRBV7-9 and TRBJ2-5; TRBD2 agrees at 8 bases. The J segment lost 5 bases and the V segment lost 5 bases, leaving 4 bases of the junction unmatched. The length of the CDR3 is 13 residues. The germline V gene encodes CDR1 SEHNR and CDR2 FQNEAQ (reference sequence). The CDR3 region has the DNA TGTGCCAGCAGCCCACCGGGGGGGGAGACCCAGTACTTC. It codes for CASSPPGGETQYF.

This clone occurred a few times. The chain has TRBV15 and TRBJ2-7; the D gene is possibly TRBD2 (5 bases). This CDR3 has 12 residues. The ends were cut back, 0 bases at V and 6 bases at J, with 6 bases in the middle. The germline CDR1 and CDR2 sequences are LNHNV and YYDKDF (reference sequence). The DNA for the CDR3 is TGTGCCACCAGCAGAGACCGGGGCGAGCAGTACTTC. This codes for CATSRDRGEQYF.

The chain uses TRBV5-6 and TRBJ2-2; unclear D gene. Trimming pared 0 bases from V and 0 bases from J, leaving 9 bases between. Germline V gives CDR1 SGHDT, CDR2 YYEEEE. This CDR3 region has 16 residues. CDR3 nucleotides: TGTGCCAGCAGCTTGGCCCTATCCGCGAACACCGGGGAGCTGTTTTTT. It translates to CASSLALSANTGELFF.

The CDR3 region has the DNA TGTGCCTGGAGTGTACGGGGGGGGGCGGAAACCCAGTACTTC. Translating it yields CAWSVRGGAETQYF. The chain joins TRBV30 to TRBJ2-5; 8 bases fit TRBD2. CDR1 is GTSNPN and CDR2 is SVGIG in the germline V gene (reference sequence). This CDR3 has 14 amino acids. Germline trimming cut 0 bases from V and 8 bases from J; bases unmatched to any gene: 8.

This clone was found a few times. The chain employs TRBV7-2 and TRBJ1-3; 12 nucleotides match TRBD1. The J segment lost 6 bases and the V segment lost 4 bases, leaving 4 bases of the junction unmatched. The CDR3 contains 15 residues. Germline V CDR1 and CDR2: SGHTA, FQGNSA. The CDR3 loop reads CASSSMGQGANTIYF. CDR3 nucleotides: TGTGCCAGCAGCTCAATGGGACAGGGGGCAAACACCATATATTTT.

The J gene is TRBJ1-5, the V gene TRBV5-4; 8 bases fit TRBD1. In germline, CDR1 is SGHNT, CDR2 YYREEE (reference sequence). V was pared by 4 bases and J by 1 base, with 1 base of the junction left unmatched. This CDR3 is 14 amino acids long. CDR3: CASSRQGSNQPQHF. Here the CDR3 DNA reads TGTGCCAGCAGCCGACAGGGGAGCAATCAGCCCCAGCATTTT. The full variable domain, its missing parts supplied by reference TRBV5-4 and TRBJ1-5, is ETGVTQSPTHLIKTRGQQVTLRCSSQSGHNTVSWYQQALGQGPQFIFQYYREEENGRGNFPPRFSGLQFPNYSSELNVNALELDDSALYLCASSRQGSNQPQHFGDGTRLSIL.

The chain employs TRBV6-5 and TRBJ1-1; 7 nucleotides match TRBD1. Germline trimming cut 6 bases from V and 5 bases from J; bases unmatched to any gene: 9. This CDR3 contains 14 residues. CDR1 is MNHEY and CDR2 is SVGAGI in the germline V gene. The CDR3 region is CASSSIQGRTEAFF. CDR3 sequence (DNA): TGTGCCAGCAGCTCTATACAGGGGAGAACTGAAGCTTTCTTT.

The rearrangement joins TRBV29-1 to TRBJ2-1; 14 positions match TRBD2. The V gene's germline CDR1 is SQVTM and CDR2 ANQGSEA. The CDR3 has 16 residues. With V trimmed by 4 bases and J by 7 bases, 9 bases remained unmatched. The CDR3 sequence: CSVAVGTSGSLNEQFF. CDR3 nucleotide sequence: TGCAGCGTTGCAGTAGGGACTAGCGGGAGCTTGAATGAGCAGTTCTTC.

Remarks on this clone: One junction end disagrees with the germline gene, perhaps due to a read error. The rearrangement links TRBV5-1 to TRBJ2-3; 11 bases match TRBD1. Germline values: CDR1 SGHRS, CDR2 YFSETQ. The CDR3 has 15 amino acids. CDR3 sequence (DNA): TGCGCCAGCGGCTTCCAGGGACAGGGGGCAGATACGCAGTATTTT. Translation: CASGFQGQGADTQYF.

The V call is TRBV2, the J call TRBJ1-5; 7 nucleotides line up with TRBD1. The CDR3 has 14 residues. V lost 10 bases to trimming and J lost 0 bases; unmatched junction nucleotides: 6. Germline-derived CDR1 and CDR2 are SNHLY and FYNNEI. The CDR3 protein is CATQGGYSNQPQHF. CDR3 in DNA: TGTGCCACCCAGGGGGGTTATAGCAATCAGCCCCAGCATTTT.

V gene TRBV10-3 combines with J gene TRBJ2-1, with a weak D call TRBD1 (6 bases). Trimming shortened V by 0 bases and J by 8 bases, and 20 bases separated the two germline ends. This CDR3 is 17 amino acids long. Germline CDR1 is ENHRY and CDR2 is SYGVKD. Here the CDR3 DNA reads TGTGCCATCAGTGAGTCTCCCCCGCCAGGGGTGTTACATGAGCAGTTCTTC. Translation: CAISESPPPGVLHEQFF.

The gene calls are TRBV5-6 and TRBJ2-3; D uncertain. V was cut by 4 bases and J by 3 bases, with 9 bases left in between. CDR1 and CDR2 from the germline V gene are SGHDT and YYEEEE. The CDR3 sequence is 13 residues long. CDR3 sequence (DNA): TGTGCCAGCAGCCCTTCACAGACAGATACGCAGTATTTT. This sequence encodes CASSPSQTDTQYF.

This chain links TRBV9 with TRBJ2-7; 8 bases are a match to TRBD2. CDR3 length: 18 residues. Trimming at V came to 4 bases and at J to 0 bases, leaving 15 bases not matched to a gene. The germline V gene has CDR1 SGDLS and CDR2 YYNGEE. The CDR3 DNA reads as TGTGCCAGCAGCCCCTTGATGGGGCTAGCGGGCCTCTCCTACGAGCAGTACTTC. It translates to CASSPLMGLAGLSYEQYF.

The V and J genes are TRBV6-1 and TRBJ1-1; D not certain. V shed 5 bases and J shed 0 bases, with 10 bases lying between them. The CDR3 sequence is 14 residues long. Germline V lookup: CDR1 MNHNS, CDR2 SASEGT. CDR3 sequence reads: CASSQPVVNTEAFF. The CDR3 DNA follows: TGTGCCAGCAGTCAACCAGTGGTGAACACTGAAGCTTTCTTT.

The genes are TRBV28 and TRBJ2-2; TRBD2 aligns across 7 bases. This CDR3 comprises 14 residues. V lost 4 bases to trimming and J lost 2 bases; unmatched junction nucleotides: 1. CDR1 and CDR2 from the germline V gene are MDHEN and SYDVKM. Here the CDR3 reads CASSSGLNTGELFF. The CDR3 region has the DNA TGTGCCAGCAGTTCGGGACTAAACACCGGGGAGCTGTTTTTT.

CDR3 DNA sequence: TGTGCCAGCAGCCCTCGACAGGGGCCCTACGAGCAGTACTTC. Residues: CASSPRQGPYEQYF. This sequence joins TRBV7-9 and TRBJ2-7; 8 positions agree with TRBD1. CDR1 SEHNR and CDR2 FQNEAQ come from the germline V gene (reference sequence). After removal of 5 bases from V and 2 bases from J, the junction contained 5 bases not matched to a gene. The length of the CDR3 is 14 residues.

J is TRBJ1-1 and V is TRBV10-3, with D possibly being TRBD1 (5 bases). The CDR3 extends over 12 amino acids. Germline V gene sequence: CDR1 ENHRY, CDR2 SYGVKD. The germline V and J ends were trimmed by 4 bases and 10 bases, with 13 bases remaining between them. The CDR3 sequence is CAISAPQGRAFF. The CDR3 DNA sequence: TGTGCCATCAGTGCACCTCAGGGAAGAGCTTTCTTT.

The V gene is TRBV12-2, the J gene TRBJ2-1; the table's D call of TRBD1 was not tested on the DNA. TRBV12-2 is shown as a pseudogene. The CDR3 spans 13 residues. CDR3 residues: CASRGDRENEQFF. CDR3 sequence (DNA): TGTGCAAGTCGCGGGGACAGGGAAAATGAGCAGTTCTTC.

V gene TRBV7-8 combines with J gene TRBJ1-3; D is undetermined. The V and J ends lost 7 bases and 8 bases respectively, with 24 bases between them. The CDR3 is made up of 16 amino acids. Germline assignment: CDR1 SGHVS and CDR2 FQNEAQ. The CDR3 region is CASTPSRVLDRDTIYF. In nucleotides, the CDR3 is TGTGCCAGCACTCCTTCGCGGGTTTTAGATCGAGACACCATATATTTT. The full variable domain, its missing parts supplied by reference TRBV7-8 and TRBJ1-3, is GAGVSQSPRYKVAKRGQDVALRCDPISGHVSLFWYQQALGQGPEFLTYFQNEAQLDKSGLPSDRFFAERPEGSVSTLKIQRTQQEDSAVYLCASTPSRVLDRDTIYFGEGSWLTVV.